What follows are 20 T cell receptor beta chains derived from one specimen sequenced in a study of CD8+ T cells in alopecia areata. Extracted from the samples, RNA was reverse transcribed into cDNA to serve as the sequencing template. TCRdb's table, derived via immunoSEQ multiplex PCR, lists solely in-frame clones and lacks some. The repertoire holds about 4,200 clones, with approximately 71% as singletons. Sequencing used skin. All receptors derive from a human donor in good health.

This clone occurred a few times. This rearrangement joins TRBV6-1 to TRBJ2-7; D ambiguous. Germline V gene sequence: CDR1 MNHNS, CDR2 SASEGT. This CDR3 spans 11 amino acids. V was clipped by 1 base and J by 8 bases, with 6 bases between them. The CDR3 sequence is CASSEVWKQYF. The CDR3 DNA sequence: TGTGCCAGCAGTGAAGTCTGGAAGCAGTACTTC.

The table lists this clone with a few counts. The genes are TRBV14 and TRBJ2-2; unclear D gene. Germline lookup yields CDR1 SGHDN and CDR2 FVKESK. Trimming took off 0 bases at V and 0 bases at J, with 8 bases between the two ends. The CDR3 totals 16 residues. The CDR3 sequence is CASSQDHHANTGELFF. CDR3 DNA: TGTGCCAGCAGCCAAGATCACCACGCGAACACCGGGGAGCTGTTTTTT. The whole variable domain, remainder taken from reference TRBV14 and TRBJ2-2, is EAGVTQFPSHSVIEKGQTVTLRCDPISGHDNLYWYRRVMGKEIKFLLHFVKESKQDESGMPNNRFLAERTGGTYSTLKVQPAELEDSGVYFCASSQDHHANTGELFFGEGSRLTVL.

The chain uses TRBV28 and TRBJ2-2; possibly TRBD2 for D (5 bases). Germline V gene lookup returns CDR1 MDHEN and CDR2 SYDVKM. V lost 4 bases and J lost 2, with 17 bases in between. This CDR3 spans 17 amino acids. The CDR3 is CASSSRRGVRNTGELFF. CDR3 bases: TGTGCCAGCAGTTCCCGTCGGGGAGTTAGAAACACCGGGGAGCTGTTTTTT.

This sequence joins TRBV7-3 and TRBJ2-1, with D perhaps matching TRBD1 (5 bases). Germline CDR1 and CDR2: SGHTA and FQGTGA. V was pared by 5 bases and J by 2 bases, with 13 bases between. The CDR3 extends over 15 amino acids. The CDR3 here is CASSQDTGTYNEQFF. Here the CDR3 DNA reads TGTGCCAGCAGCCAGGACACTGGAACCTACAATGAGCAGTTCTTC.

V usage is TRBV2 and J usage is TRBJ1-4; D not certain. V lost 7 bases, J lost 0 bases, and 12 bases lay in between. Germline CDR1 SNHLY, CDR2 FYNNEI. CDR3 length: 15 amino acids. CDR3 region: CASTAQVATNEKLFF. Written as DNA, the CDR3 is TGTGCCAGCACGGCCCAGGTCGCAACTAATGAAAAACTGTTTTTT. Full variable domain (rest looked up from reference TRBV2 and TRBJ1-4): EPEVTQTPSHQVTQMGQEVILRCVPISNHLYFYWYRQILGQKVEFLVSFYNNEISEKSEIFDDQFSVERPDGSNFTLKIRSTKLEDSAMYFCASTAQVATNEKLFFGSGTQLSVL.

In its sample, this clone was seen a few times. CDR3 in amino acids: CASREGSDTQYF. For the CDR3, the DNA is TGTGCCAGCAGGGAGGGATCAGATACGCAGTATTTT. The chain links TRBV2 to TRBJ2-3, with a possible D match to TRBD2 (6 bases). Germline loops: CDR1 SNHLY, CDR2 FYNNEI. The CDR3 has 12 residues. The V end was cut by 6 bases, the J end by 4 bases, with 8 bases between. Combining the CDR3 with reference TRBV2 and TRBJ2-3 gives the whole variable domain EPEVTQTPSHQVTQMGQEVILRCVPISNHLYFYWYRQILGQKVEFLVSFYNNEISEKSEIFDDQFSVERPDGSNFTLKIRSTKLEDSAMYFCASREGSDTQYFGPGTRLTVL.

This rearrangement joins TRBV27 to TRBJ1-1, with no clear D. CDR1 and CDR2 from the germline V gene are MNHEY and SMNVEV (reference sequence). The CDR3 loop spans 16 amino acids. Trimming took off 6 bases at V and 1 base at J, with 18 bases between the two ends. In DNA, the CDR3 is TGTGCCAGCAGCCGTAGACCCTATGGGGAGAACACTGAAGCTTTCTTT. This encodes CASSRRPYGENTEAFF.

The chain recombines TRBV7-8 with TRBJ1-2; no definite D call. The CDR3 loop spans 13 amino acids. Trimming pared 0 bases from V and 5 bases from J, leaving 7 bases between. Germline lookup yields CDR1 SGHVS and CDR2 FQNEAQ. The CDR3 DNA is TGTGCCAGCAGCTTAGCGCTGGGGTATGGCTACACCTTC. As protein: CASSLALGYGYTF.

This clone has just one count. This rearrangement joins TRBV18 to TRBJ1-2; D is possibly TRBD1 (6 bases). The CDR3 covers 15 residues. V was shortened by 0 bases and J by 4 bases, with 12 bases between the two germline ends. The germline V gene has CDR1 KGHSH and CDR2 LQKENI. The CDR3 DNA sequence: TGTGCCAGCTCACCACCGTGGGGGGCGACCTATGGCTACACCTTC. This gives the protein CASSPPWGATYGYTF. Supplemented by reference TRBV18 and TRBJ1-2, the full variable domain reads NAGVMQNPRHLVRRRGQEARLRCSPMKGHSHVYWYRQLPEEGLKFMVYLQKENIIDESGMPKERFSAEFPKEGPSILRIQQVVRGDSAAYFCASSPPWGATYGYTFGSGTRLTVV.

V gene TRBV5-1 combines with J gene TRBJ2-3, with a weak D call TRBD2 (6 bases). The CDR3 length is 13 residues. V dropped 4 bases and J dropped 7 bases, with 13 bases sitting between them. Germline V CDR1 and CDR2: SGHRS, YFSETQ. The CDR3 region has the DNA TGCGCCAGCAGCAGGGACTCCGCGAATACGCAGTATTTT. Translating gives CASSRDSANTQYF.

This clone was seen a handful of times. The J gene is TRBJ2-2, the V gene TRBV6-5; 8 bases fit TRBD1. The CDR3 consists of 15 residues. Germline CDR1 MNHEY, CDR2 SVGAGI. V lost 6 bases to trimming and J lost 1 base; unmatched junction nucleotides: 4. The CDR3 DNA sequence: TGTGCCAGCAGATACAGGGGGATGAACACCGGGGAGCTGTTTTTT. This encodes CASRYRGMNTGELFF.

The chain links TRBV2 to TRBJ2-5; 10 bases align to TRBD2. The CDR3 loop spans 19 amino acids. Germline V gene sequence: CDR1 SNHLY, CDR2 FYNNEI. J was trimmed by 5 bases and V by 0 bases; bases with no gene match: 15. In DNA form, the CDR3 reads TGTGCCAGCAGTGAAGCGCGAAAAGCTAGCGGGAGTAGGGATGAGACCCAGTACTTC. Its protein product is CASSEARKASGSRDETQYF. The entire variable domain, with the rest obtained from reference TRBV2 and TRBJ2-5, is as follows: EPEVTQTPSHQVTQMGQEVILRCVPISNHLYFYWYRQILGQKVEFLVSFYNNEISEKSEIFDDQFSVERPDGSNFTLKIRSTKLEDSAMYFCASSEARKASGSRDETQYFGPGTRLLVL.

The CDR3 reads CASRTGGTYEQYF. The CDR3 DNA reads TGTGCCAGCAGAACGGGAGGGACCTACGAGCAGTACTTC. V usage is TRBV6-1 and J usage is TRBJ2-7; TRBD2 agrees at 8 bases. CDR1 MNHNS and CDR2 SASEGT come from the germline V gene. V was clipped by 6 bases and J by 2 bases; unmatched bases: 3. This CDR3 comprises 13 residues.

This clone was seen a single time. The chain carries TRBV29-1 and TRBJ2-5; no clear D. Trimming removed 6 bases from V and 5 bases from J, with 13 bases in between. There are 12 residues in the CDR3. Germline CDR1 is SQVTM and CDR2 is ANQGSEA. This CDR3 is CSVNLVGETQYF. The DNA of the CDR3 is TGCAGCGTGAACCTAGTCGGGGAGACCCAGTACTTC.

V usage is TRBV2 and J usage is TRBJ2-5, with D perhaps TRBD2 (6 bases). V shed 4 bases and J shed 0 bases, with 12 bases lying between them. The CDR3 contains 15 residues. Germline V lookup: CDR1 SNHLY, CDR2 FYNNEI. For the CDR3, the DNA is TGTGCCAGCAGTGCGGGCGGGACTTACCAAGAGACCCAGTACTTC. Translated: CASSAGGTYQETQYF.

The chain links TRBV18 to TRBJ2-3; D not resolved. Germline values: CDR1 KGHSH, CDR2 LQKENI. This CDR3 has 14 amino acids. V lost 2 bases, J lost 2 bases, and 8 bases lay in between. DNA of the CDR3: TGTGCCAGCTCACCAGGCGTGAACACAGATACGCAGTATTTT. Amino acids: CASSPGVNTDTQYF.

The CDR3 loop is CASSSIGGNEQFF. CDR3 DNA: TGTGCCAGCAGCTCCATAGGAGGGAATGAGCAGTTCTTC. This chain links TRBV7-6 with TRBJ2-1, with D maybe TRBD2 (6 bases). V was trimmed by 4 bases and J by 7 bases, leaving 11 bases between them. The CDR3 sequence is 13 residues long. Germline lookup yields CDR1 SGHVS and CDR2 FNYEAQ.

The chain carries TRBV6-5 and TRBJ2-2; D ambiguous. V was trimmed by 6 bases and J by 5 bases, leaving 16 bases between them. The V gene's germline CDR1 is MNHEY and CDR2 SVGAGI. The CDR3 runs to 15 residues. This chain's CDR3 is CASSLKTSRTGELFF. The CDR3 DNA reads as TGTGCCAGCAGCCTTAAGACCTCGCGGACCGGGGAGCTGTTTTTT.

This clone was seen a single time. The V gene is TRBV5-1, the J gene TRBJ1-2, with TRBD1 matching 8 bases. The junction had 6 bases not matched to a gene; V was cut back by 4 bases and J by 4 bases. The CDR3 totals 14 residues. Germline V lookup: CDR1 SGHRS, CDR2 YFSETQ. The CDR3 region has the DNA TGCGCCAGCAGCCCCCGGGACAGGATCTATGGCTACACCTTC. Residues: CASSPRDRIYGYTF.

In nucleotides, the CDR3 is TGTGCCAGCAGTTGGTTAGGGTCAGATACGCAGTATTTT. Protein: CASSWLGSDTQYF. The chain recombines TRBV6-6 with TRBJ2-3; D unclear. This CDR3 region has 13 residues. With 4 bases removed from V and 4 bases from J, the gap between germline ends came to 9 bases. Germline V gives CDR1 MNHNY, CDR2 SVGAGI (reference sequence).